Described below is a single T cell receptor beta chain sequence and its context. This could be a read error, since a much larger clone is one nucleotide away. RNA was extracted from bulk tissue without any cell sorting. This specimen comes from a study of tumor and adjacent non-tumor tissue in lung cancer. TCRbeta libraries were built with three rounds of nested PCR, modified from ARM-PCR. TCRdb re-called the multiplex PCR reads with MiXCR, one entry per CDR3 protein. The repertoire consists of about 80,000 distinct CDR3 sequences, with 65% to 90% occurring once and the leading ten covering 13%. Per germline, CDR1 GTSNPN and CDR2 SVGIG (reference sequence). The CDR3 is 13 residues long.

This sequence originates from a woman aged 45-65 years with non-small cell lung cancer. The J gene is TRBJ1-5, the V gene TRBV30; D gene uncertain. Sequenced input: lung tumor tissue. CDR3 coding DNA: TGTGCCTGGAGTCCAGCGGGATATCAGCCCCGGCATTTT. Translation: CAWSPAGYQPRHF.